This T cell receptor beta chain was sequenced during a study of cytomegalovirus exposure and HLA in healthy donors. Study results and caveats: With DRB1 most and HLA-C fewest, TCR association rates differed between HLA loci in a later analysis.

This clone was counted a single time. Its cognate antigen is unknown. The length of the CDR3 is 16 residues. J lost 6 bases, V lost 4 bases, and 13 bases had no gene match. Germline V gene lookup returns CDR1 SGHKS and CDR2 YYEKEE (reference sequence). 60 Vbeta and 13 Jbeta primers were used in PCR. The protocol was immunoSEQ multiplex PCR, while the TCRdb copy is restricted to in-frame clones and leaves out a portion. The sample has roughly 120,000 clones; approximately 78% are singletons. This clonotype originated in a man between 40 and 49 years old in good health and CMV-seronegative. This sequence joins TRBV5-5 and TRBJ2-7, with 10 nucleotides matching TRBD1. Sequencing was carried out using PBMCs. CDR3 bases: TGTGCCAGCAGCCTTACGCCGGGACAGGGGATGGTCGAGCAGTACTTC. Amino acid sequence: CASSLTPGQGMVEQYF.